These T cell receptor beta chains were read from a single sample in a study of cytomegalovirus exposure and HLA in healthy donors. The repertoire was sequenced with immunoSEQ multiplex PCR; TCRdb's copy has only in-frame clones and lacks some. Here the sample spans some 200,000 clones, 65% to 85% being singletons. The sequenced sample consisted of PBMCs. Receptor source: a female donor in good health and CMV-seronegative. Each CDR3 is given with its conserved first and last residue. The order of the fields is D gene, J gene, clone size, V gene, CDR3 DNA, CDR3 protein. The D gene is left open where the match is weak. Size tells how often a clone was seen (once, few, many) or the class of an expanded clone, and some rows leave it out.

D gene: -; J gene: TRBJ2-5; clone size: -; V gene: TRBV7-9; CDR3 DNA: TGTTCCAGCAGCCCCAATGAGAAGGGGCCCCTCGGGACCCAGTACTTC; CDR3 protein: CSSSPNEKGPLGTQYF
D gene: -; J gene: TRBJ1-5; clone size: -; V gene: TRBV19; CDR3 DNA: TGTGCCAGTAGTATAGTGAGTAGTGGCAATCAGCCCCAGCATTTT; CDR3 protein: CASSIVSSGNQPQHF
D gene: TRBD2; J gene: TRBJ2-1; clone size: once; V gene: TRBV7-9; CDR3 DNA: TGTGCCAGCAGCTTATCCCCAACCGGGACTAGCGGGATTGAGCAGTTCTTC; CDR3 protein: CASSLSPTGTSGIEQFF
D gene: -; J gene: TRBJ1-1; clone size: -; V gene: TRBV5-6; CDR3 DNA: TGTGCCAGCAGCTCCCCAATGAACACTGAAGCTTTCTTT; CDR3 protein: CASSSPMNTEAFF
D gene: -; J gene: TRBJ2-1; clone size: -; V gene: TRBV14; CDR3 DNA: TGTGCCAGCAGCCAAGGCAGGTACAATGAGCAGTTCTTC; CDR3 protein: CASSQGRYNEQFF
D gene: -; J gene: TRBJ2-1; clone size: -; V gene: TRBV6-5; CDR3 DNA: TGTGCCAGCAGTTCTCTACCTATTAATGAGCAGTTCTTC; CDR3 protein: CASSSLPINEQFF
D gene: TRBD1; J gene: TRBJ1-6; clone size: -; V gene: TRBV6-6; CDR3 DNA: TGTGCCAGCACGTGGACAGGGAGCAATTCACCCCTCCACTTT; CDR3 protein: CASTWTGSNSPLHF
D gene: -; J gene: TRBJ2-3; clone size: -; V gene: TRBV5-6; CDR3 DNA: TGTGCCAGCAGCTATCCTGTGAGGGTCCCAGATACGCAGTATTTT; CDR3 protein: CASSYPVRVPDTQYF
D gene: TRBD1; J gene: TRBJ2-1; clone size: -; V gene: TRBV11-3; CDR3 DNA: TGTGCCAGCAGCTTACCTGGGACAGGGACTAATGAGCAGTTCTTC; CDR3 protein: CASSLPGTGTNEQFF
D gene: -; J gene: TRBJ1-2; clone size: -; V gene: TRBV11-3; CDR3 DNA: TGTGCCAGCAGGGATAGAAGGGAGGCTGGCTACACCTTC; CDR3 protein: CASRDRREAGYTF
D gene: TRBD1; J gene: TRBJ1-3; clone size: -; V gene: TRBV2; CDR3 DNA: TGTGCCAGCAGTGAAAAGGGGGCGCGCTCTGGAAACACCATATATTTT; CDR3 protein: CASSEKGARSGNTIYF
D gene: -; J gene: TRBJ2-5; clone size: -; V gene: TRBV7-8; CDR3 DNA: TGTGCCAGCAGCTTTGGGGGGTTGCAGGAGACCCAGTACTTC; CDR3 protein: CASSFGGLQETQYF
D gene: TRBD2; J gene: TRBJ2-3; clone size: -; V gene: TRBV30; CDR3 DNA: TGTGCCTGGGGGGGGGCTAGCGGGAGACGAACAGATACGCAGTATTTT; CDR3 protein: CAWGGASGRRTDTQYF
D gene: TRBD1; J gene: TRBJ2-7; clone size: -; V gene: TRBV6-6; CDR3 DNA: TGTGCCAGCAGTGAGACAGGGATGGGAGAGCAGTACTTC; CDR3 protein: CASSETGMGEQYF
D gene: TRBD1; J gene: TRBJ2-7; clone size: -; V gene: TRBV30; CDR3 DNA: TGTGCCTGGAGCCCAACCGGGACAGGGAACAACGAGCAGTACTTC; CDR3 protein: CAWSPTGTGNNEQYF
D gene: -; J gene: TRBJ2-7; clone size: -; V gene: TRBV27; CDR3 DNA: TGTGCCAGCAGTTTGGGCCCGTCCTACGAGCAGTACTTC; CDR3 protein: CASSLGPSYEQYF
D gene: TRBD1; J gene: TRBJ2-2; clone size: few; V gene: TRBV5-8; CDR3 DNA: TGTGCCAGCAGCCTAGGACAGGGTGACACCGGGGAGCTGTTTTTT; CDR3 protein: CASSLGQGDTGELFF
D gene: TRBD1; J gene: TRBJ2-7; clone size: -; V gene: TRBV18; CDR3 DNA: TGTGCCAGCTCACCGCAAGACAGGGTCCACGAGCAGTACTTC; CDR3 protein: CASSPQDRVHEQYF
D gene: TRBD1; J gene: TRBJ1-6; clone size: once; V gene: TRBV18; CDR3 DNA: TGTGCCAGCTCACCACCTTCCGGGACAGGGGGCATAAATTCACCCCTCCACTTT; CDR3 protein: CASSPPSGTGGINSPLHF
D gene: -; J gene: TRBJ1-3; clone size: -; V gene: TRBV5-1; CDR3 DNA: TGCGCCAGCAGCCTTTCGACAGAGCCTAACTCTGGAAACACCATATATTTT; CDR3 protein: CASSLSTEPNSGNTIYF
D gene: -; J gene: TRBJ2-5; clone size: few; V gene: TRBV30; CDR3 DNA: TGTGCCTGGAGTGTAGACAGACAAGAGACCCAGTACTTC; CDR3 protein: CAWSVDRQETQYF
D gene: -; J gene: TRBJ2-1; clone size: few; V gene: TRBV7-9; CDR3 DNA: TGTTCCAGCAGCCCCCGTCTTGGGAGTTGGGCTGTGAATGAGCAGTTCTTC; CDR3 protein: CSSSPRLGSWAVNEQFF
D gene: TRBD1; J gene: TRBJ2-6; clone size: -; V gene: TRBV9; CDR3 DNA: TGTGCCAGCAGCGCTACAACGGGGACAGGAGTAGAAGGCGTCCTGACTTTC; CDR3 protein: CASSATTGTGVEGVLTF